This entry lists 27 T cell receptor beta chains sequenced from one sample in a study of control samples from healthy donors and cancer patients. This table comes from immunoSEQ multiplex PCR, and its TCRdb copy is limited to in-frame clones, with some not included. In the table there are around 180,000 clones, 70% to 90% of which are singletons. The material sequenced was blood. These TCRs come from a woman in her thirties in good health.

The CDR3 DNA reads as TGTGCCACCAGTGAACCCGGGGCGCAGGGTCAGCCCCAGCATTTT. This codes for CATSEPGAQGQPQHF. The chain carries TRBV24-1 and TRBJ1-5; the D gene is possibly TRBD1 (5 bases). Germline lookup yields CDR1 KGHDR and CDR2 SFDVKD. The CDR3 has 15 amino acids. The V end lost 4 bases, the J end lost 6 bases, and 15 bases lay between the germline ends.

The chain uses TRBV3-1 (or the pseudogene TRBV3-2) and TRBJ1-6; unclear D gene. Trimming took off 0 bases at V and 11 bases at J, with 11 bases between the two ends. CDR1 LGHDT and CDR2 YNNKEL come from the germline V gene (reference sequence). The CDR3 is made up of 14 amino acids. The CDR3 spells CASSQDRTYAPLHF. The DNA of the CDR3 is TGTGCCAGCAGCCAAGACAGGACCTACGCACCCCTCCACTTT.

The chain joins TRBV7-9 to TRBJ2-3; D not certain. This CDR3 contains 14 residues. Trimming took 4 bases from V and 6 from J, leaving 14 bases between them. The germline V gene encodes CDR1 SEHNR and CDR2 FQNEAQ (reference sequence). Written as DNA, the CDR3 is TGTGCCAGCAGCTCCAAAAGTAGGGTCGATACGCAGTATTTT. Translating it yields CASSSKSRVDTQYF.

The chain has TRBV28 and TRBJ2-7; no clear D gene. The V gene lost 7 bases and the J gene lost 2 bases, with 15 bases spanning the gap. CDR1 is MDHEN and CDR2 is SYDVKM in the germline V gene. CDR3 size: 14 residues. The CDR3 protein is CASTGRQPPYEQYF. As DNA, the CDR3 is TGTGCCAGCACGGGCCGGCAGCCCCCCTACGAGCAGTACTTC.

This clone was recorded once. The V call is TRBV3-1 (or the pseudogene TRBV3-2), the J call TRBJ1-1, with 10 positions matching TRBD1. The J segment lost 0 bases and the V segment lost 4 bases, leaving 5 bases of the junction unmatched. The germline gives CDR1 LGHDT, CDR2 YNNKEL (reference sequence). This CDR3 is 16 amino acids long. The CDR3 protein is CASSPGTGAMNTEAFF. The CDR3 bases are TGTGCCAGCAGCCCGGGGACAGGGGCGATGAACACTGAAGCTTTCTTT.

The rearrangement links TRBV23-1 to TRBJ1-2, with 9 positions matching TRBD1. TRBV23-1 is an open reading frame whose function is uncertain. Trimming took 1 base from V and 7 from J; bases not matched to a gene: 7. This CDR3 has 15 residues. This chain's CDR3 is CASSQWDRVVRGYTF. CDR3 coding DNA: TGCGCCAGCAGTCAATGGGACAGGGTTGTACGTGGCTACACCTTC.

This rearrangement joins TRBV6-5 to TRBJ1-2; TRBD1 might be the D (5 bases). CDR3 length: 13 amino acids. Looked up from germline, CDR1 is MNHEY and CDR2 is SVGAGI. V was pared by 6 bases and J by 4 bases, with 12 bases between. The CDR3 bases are TGTGCCAGCAGCCGGGACGGAGGCTATGGCTACACCTTC. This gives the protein CASSRDGGYGYTF.

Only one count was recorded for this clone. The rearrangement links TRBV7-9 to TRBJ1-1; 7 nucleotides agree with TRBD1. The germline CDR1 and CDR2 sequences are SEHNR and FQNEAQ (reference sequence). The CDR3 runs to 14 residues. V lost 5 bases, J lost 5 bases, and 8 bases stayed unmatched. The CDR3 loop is CASSAEQGKTEAFF. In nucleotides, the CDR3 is TGTGCCAGCAGCGCAGAACAGGGGAAGACTGAAGCTTTCTTT.

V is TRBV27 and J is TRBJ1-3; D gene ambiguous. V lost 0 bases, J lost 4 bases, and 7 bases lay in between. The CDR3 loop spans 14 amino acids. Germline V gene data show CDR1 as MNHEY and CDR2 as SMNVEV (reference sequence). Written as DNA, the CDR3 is TGTGCCAGCAGTTTATCAGCCACCGGAAACACCATATATTTT. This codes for CASSLSATGNTIYF.

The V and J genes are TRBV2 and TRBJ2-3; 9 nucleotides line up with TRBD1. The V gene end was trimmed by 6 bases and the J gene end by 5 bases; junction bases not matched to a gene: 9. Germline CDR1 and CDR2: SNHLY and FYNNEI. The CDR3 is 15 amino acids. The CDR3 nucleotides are TGTGCCAGCAGCCCCGGGACAGGGTATTTAGATACGCAGTATTTT. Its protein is CASSPGTGYLDTQYF.

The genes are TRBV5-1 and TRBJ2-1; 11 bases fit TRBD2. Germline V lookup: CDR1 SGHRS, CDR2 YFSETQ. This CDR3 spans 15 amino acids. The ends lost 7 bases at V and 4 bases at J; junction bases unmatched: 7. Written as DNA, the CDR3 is TGCGCCAGCCGCACCGGGACTAGCGGTTACAATGAGCAGTTCTTC. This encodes CASRTGTSGYNEQFF.

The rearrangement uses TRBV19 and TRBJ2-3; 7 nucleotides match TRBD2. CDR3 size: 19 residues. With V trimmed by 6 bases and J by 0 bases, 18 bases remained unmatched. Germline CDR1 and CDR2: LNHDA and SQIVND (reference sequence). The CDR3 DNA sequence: TGTGCCAGTAGCCTCCGGTGGGCGGGAGAACCTTTAAGCACAGATACGCAGTATTTT. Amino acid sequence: CASSLRWAGEPLSTDTQYF.

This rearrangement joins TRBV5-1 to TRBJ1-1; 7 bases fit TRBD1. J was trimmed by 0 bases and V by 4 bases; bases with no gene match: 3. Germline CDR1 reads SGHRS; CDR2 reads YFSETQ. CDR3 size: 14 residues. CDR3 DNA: TGCGCCAGCAGCGGGACAGCAATGAACACTGAAGCTTTCTTT. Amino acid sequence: CASSGTAMNTEAFF. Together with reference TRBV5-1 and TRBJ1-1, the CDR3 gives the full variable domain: KAGVTQTPRYLIKTRGQQVTLSCSPISGHRSVSWYQQTPGQGLQFLFEYFSETQRNKGNFPGRFSGRQFSNSRSEMNVSTLELGDSALYLCASSGTAMNTEAFFGQGTRLTVV.

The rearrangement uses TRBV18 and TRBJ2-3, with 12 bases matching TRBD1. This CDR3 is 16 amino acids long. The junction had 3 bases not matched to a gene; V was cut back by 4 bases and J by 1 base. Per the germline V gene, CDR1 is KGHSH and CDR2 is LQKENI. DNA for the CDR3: TGTGCCAGCTCACGGGACAGGGGGCGCGGCACAGATACGCAGTATTTT. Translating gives CASSRDRGRGTDTQYF.

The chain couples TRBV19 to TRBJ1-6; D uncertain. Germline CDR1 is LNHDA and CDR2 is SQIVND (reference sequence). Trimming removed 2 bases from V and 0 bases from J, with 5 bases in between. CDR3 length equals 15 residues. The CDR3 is CASSIQSSYNSPLHF. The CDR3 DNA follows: TGTGCCAGTAGTATACAGAGCTCCTATAATTCACCCCTCCACTTT.

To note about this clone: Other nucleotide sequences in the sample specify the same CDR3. CDR3 loop: CASSPDRGYGYTF. The CDR3 DNA reads TGTGCCAGCTCACCTGACAGGGGCTATGGCTACACCTTC. The chain recombines TRBV18 with TRBJ1-2, with 8 bases identical to TRBD1. CDR1 is KGHSH, CDR2 LQKENI, per germline. The V gene end was trimmed by 3 bases and the J gene end by 4 bases; junction bases not matched to a gene: 1. The CDR3 extends over 13 amino acids. Looking up the rest from reference TRBV18 and TRBJ1-2 gives the full variable domain: NAGVMQNPRHLVRRRGQEARLRCSPMKGHSHVYWYRQLPEEGLKFMVYLQKENIIDESGMPKERFSAEFPKEGPSILRIQQVVRGDSAAYFCASSPDRGYGYTFGSGTRLTVV.

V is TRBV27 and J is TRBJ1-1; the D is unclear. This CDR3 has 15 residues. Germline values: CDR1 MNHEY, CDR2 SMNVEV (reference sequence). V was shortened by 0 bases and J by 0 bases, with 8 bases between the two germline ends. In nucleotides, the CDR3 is TGTGCCAGCAGTTTATCGTCTTCTCTGAACACTGAAGCTTTCTTT. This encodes CASSLSSSLNTEAFF.

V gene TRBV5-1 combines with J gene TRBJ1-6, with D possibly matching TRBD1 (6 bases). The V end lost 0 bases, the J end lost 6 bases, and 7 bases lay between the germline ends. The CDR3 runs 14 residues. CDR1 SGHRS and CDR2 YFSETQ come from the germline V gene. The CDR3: CASSLDRVNSPLHF. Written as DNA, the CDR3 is TGCGCCAGCAGCTTGGACAGGGTTAATTCACCCCTCCACTTT.

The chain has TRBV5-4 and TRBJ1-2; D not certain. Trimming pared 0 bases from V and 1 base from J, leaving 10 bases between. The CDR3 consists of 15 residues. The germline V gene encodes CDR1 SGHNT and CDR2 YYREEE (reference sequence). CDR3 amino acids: CASSLVSGNNYGYTF. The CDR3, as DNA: TGTGCCAGCAGCTTGGTGTCAGGAAATAACTATGGCTACACCTTC.

As DNA, the CDR3 is TGTGCCACCAGCAAACCAGGGCCCAATGAGCAGTTCTTC. Amino acid sequence: CATSKPGPNEQFF. The rearrangement uses TRBV15 and TRBJ2-1, with D tentatively TRBD1 (5 bases). Germline CDR1 and CDR2: LNHNV and YYDKDF (reference sequence). The CDR3 has 13 residues. Trimming removed 4 bases at V and 6 bases at J, with 10 bases between.

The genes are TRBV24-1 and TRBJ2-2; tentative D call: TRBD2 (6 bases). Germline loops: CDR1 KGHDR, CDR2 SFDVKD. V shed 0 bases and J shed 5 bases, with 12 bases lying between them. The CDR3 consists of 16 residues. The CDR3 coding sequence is TGTGCCACCAGTGATTTGACGTTTGGGGGGACCGGGGAGCTGTTTTTT. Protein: CATSDLTFGGTGELFF.

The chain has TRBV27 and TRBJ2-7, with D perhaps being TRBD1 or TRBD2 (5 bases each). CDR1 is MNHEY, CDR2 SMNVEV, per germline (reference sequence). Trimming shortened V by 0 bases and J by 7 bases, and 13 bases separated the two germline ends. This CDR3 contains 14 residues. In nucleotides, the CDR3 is TGTGCCAGCAGTTTATCGAATCTAGCAGGGGAGCAGTACTTC. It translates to CASSLSNLAGEQYF.

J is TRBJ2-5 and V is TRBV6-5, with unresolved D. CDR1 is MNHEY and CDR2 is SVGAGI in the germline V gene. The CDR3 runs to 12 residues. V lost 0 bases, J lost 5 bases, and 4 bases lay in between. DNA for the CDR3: TGTGCCAGCAGTTACTCGAGGGAGACCCAGTACTTC. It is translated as CASSYSRETQYF.

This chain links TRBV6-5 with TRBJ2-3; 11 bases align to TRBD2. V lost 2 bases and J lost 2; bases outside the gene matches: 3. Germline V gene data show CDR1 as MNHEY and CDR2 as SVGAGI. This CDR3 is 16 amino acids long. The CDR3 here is CASSYRGLADTDTQYF. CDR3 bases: TGTGCCAGCAGTTACCGGGGACTAGCGGACACAGATACGCAGTATTTT.

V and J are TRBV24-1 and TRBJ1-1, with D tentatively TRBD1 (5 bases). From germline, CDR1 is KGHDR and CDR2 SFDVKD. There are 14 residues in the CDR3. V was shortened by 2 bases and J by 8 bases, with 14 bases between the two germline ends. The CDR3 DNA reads TGTGCCACCAGTGATTCCGCAGGGATGGAGGAAGCTTTCTTT. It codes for CATSDSAGMEEAFF.

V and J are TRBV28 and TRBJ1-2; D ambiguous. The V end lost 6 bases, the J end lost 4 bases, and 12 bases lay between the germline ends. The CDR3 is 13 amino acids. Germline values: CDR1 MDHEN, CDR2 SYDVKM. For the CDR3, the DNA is TGTGCCAGCAGCCTCCCGGGCGGCTATGGCTACACCTTC. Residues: CASSLPGGYGYTF.

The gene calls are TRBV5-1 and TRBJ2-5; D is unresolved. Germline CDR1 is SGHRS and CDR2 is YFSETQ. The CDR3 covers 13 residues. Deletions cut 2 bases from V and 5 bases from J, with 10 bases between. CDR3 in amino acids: CASSFGRLETQYF. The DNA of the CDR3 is TGCGCCAGCAGCTTCGGGCGGTTGGAGACCCAGTACTTC.